The rows below give T cell receptor beta chains drawn from one sample of a study of T cells after yellow fever vaccination. TCRdb itself ran the 5' RACE reads through MiXCR, one entry per CDR3 protein. The data contain 250,000 or so distinct CDR3 sequences, 6.9% of them singletons. Source: CD4+ T cells sorted from PBMCs, taken 15 days after the yellow fever booster vaccination. The source of these receptors is a man aged 25-45 years who received the YFV17D yellow fever vaccine. The CDR3 runs from the conserved cysteine through the conserved F or W. Fields, in order: V gene, CDR3 protein.

TRBV3-1,CASRGPGDTQYF
TRBV28,CASTQYNEQFF
TRBV7-2,CASSRQGNGNQPQHF
TRBV20-1,CSSGDGRTDTQYF
TRBV2,CASSWSGSQETQYF
TRBV20-1,CSADPGTYLRDTQYF
TRBV29-1,CSVEDRGYEQYF
TRBV29-1,CSGITGGDETQYF
TRBV7-8,CASSNYQATNEKLFF
TRBV5-4,CASSLRDRAYGYTF
TRBV19,CASKQGAANYGYTF
TRBV7-2,CASSLAGLARFGQFF
TRBV20-1,CSATTQGNYGYTF
TRBV5-4,CASSVASGVGTDTQYF
TRBV18,CASSPPNTLAAQETQYF
TRBV6-2/TRBV6-3,CASTQMVGYNEQFF
TRBV7-6,CGSSLLAISPPDTQYF
TRBV5-5,CASSLRSETTYEQYF
TRBV30,CAWSLRSREQYF
TRBV7-2,CASSLTLARTGELFF
TRBV5-6,CASSFPGVNEQYF
TRBV5-1,CASSLALGRLSYEQYF
TRBV7-2,CASSMGLAEETQYF
TRBV12-3/TRBV12-4,CASSFPGGEQYF
TRBV7-9,CASSRSRGVGLPYEQYF
TRBV11-3,CASSITGTAGSGANVLTF
TRBV5-6,CASSRPGQQETQYF
TRBV5-1,CASSQSMTSGPYNEQFF
TRBV4-3,CASSQDPTGGGQPQHF
TRBV5-4,CASSPSGRPNTGELFF
TRBV5-6,CASSWGPGARPYNEQFF
TRBV20-1,CSASPGTGARNQPQHF
TRBV20-1,CSARTPGQGVDWPQHF
TRBV6-2/TRBV6-3,CASSYRTSGRFAQYF
TRBV10-3,CAISNQGVTSGRSNEQFF
TRBV10-1,CASSVGGGKTQYF
TRBV5-1,CASSRGQGWATNEKLFF
TRBV7-9,CASSFPSTGNTEAFF
TRBV5-1,CASSLRTSGRDPTGELFF
TRBV20-1,CSARGPSAGGQNIQYF
TRBV7-9,CASSSGQGAETQYF
TRBV6-1,CASREGGTNTDTQYF
TRBV10-2,CASRGTSGPYNEHFF
TRBV10-2,CASRVLEYNEQFF
TRBV7-9,CASSLSTGGSETQYF
TRBV3-1,CASTFFGSNYGYTF
TRBV6-5,CASRSWYNEQFF
TRBV5-4,CASSPLGGEDTQYF
TRBV14,CASSHTARTADYCGNQPQHF